The 31 T cell receptor beta chains given below trace back to one sample, sequenced in a study of T cell repertoires in cytomegalovirus infection. TCRdb reanalysed the reads using MiXCR and keeps one entry per CDR3 protein. The table includes 750,000 to 950,000 distinct CDR3 sequences, 25% to 35% detected once. The antigens these receptors bind are not known. The sample was cultured CD8+ T cells from PBMCs, taken from culture after CMV antigen stimulation. Receptor source: a human donor in good health (CMV status not recorded). Some clones in this sample may be carry-over from other donors' samples.

The sample holds many counts of this clonotype. The V and J genes are TRBV7-2 and TRBJ2-1; TRBD2 is a possible D gene (5 bases). The V gene's germline CDR1 is SGHTA and CDR2 FQGNSA. This CDR3 spans 15 amino acids. With 2 bases removed from V and 0 bases from J, the gap between germline ends came to 8 bases. The CDR3 sequence: CASSLWESSYNEQFF. The CDR3 DNA sequence: TGTGCCAGCAGCTTATGGGAGAGCTCCTACAATGAGCAGTTCTTC. Combining the CDR3 with reference TRBV7-2 and TRBJ2-1 gives the whole variable domain GAGVSQSPSNKVTEKGKDVELRCDPISGHTALYWYRQSLGQGLEFLIYFQGNSAPDKSGLPSDRFSAERTGGSVSTLTIQRTQQEDSAVYLCASSLWESSYNEQFFGPGTRLTVL.

V gene TRBV28 combines with J gene TRBJ2-3; 8 positions agree with TRBD1. This CDR3 spans 15 amino acids. CDR1 and CDR2 from the germline V gene are MDHEN and SYDVKM. Trimming removed 3 bases from V and 1 base from J; junction bases left unmatched: 3. CDR3 in amino acids: CASSFQGARTDTQYF. The CDR3 DNA sequence: TGTGCCAGCAGTTTCCAGGGGGCGCGCACAGATACGCAGTATTTT.

Points on this clonotype: Being one base from a much bigger clone, this may be a read error. V gene TRBV12-3 or TRBV12-4 combines with J gene TRBJ1-2; D is ambiguous. There are 12 residues in the CDR3. V lost 6 bases to trimming and J lost 8 bases, with 13 bases between them. Written as DNA, the CDR3 is TGTGCCAGCAGACCCCGGGTCGCAGGCTACACCTTC. Protein sequence: CASRPRVAGYTF.

In this sample, this clonotype turned up a few times. V gene TRBV7-9 combines with J gene TRBJ2-5; D is uncertain. This CDR3 is 16 amino acids long. Germline V lookup: CDR1 SEHNR, CDR2 FQNEAQ (reference sequence). V lost 5 bases to trimming and J lost 2 bases, with 18 bases between them. CDR3 sequence: CASSPAIFGSQETQYF. The CDR3 DNA reads TGTGCCAGCAGCCCCGCCATATTCGGTTCACAAGAGACCCAGTACTTC.

This clonotype was counted many times. The chain is built from TRBV7-9 and TRBJ1-1; D may be TRBD1 (6 bases). The length of the CDR3 is 16 residues. The germline V and J ends were trimmed by 4 bases and 0 bases, with 15 bases remaining between them. Looked up from germline, CDR1 is SEHNR and CDR2 is FQNEAQ (reference sequence). CDR3 sequence reads: CASSSYVGGLNTEAFF. In DNA, the CDR3 is TGTGCCAGCAGCTCCTATGTTGGGGGCCTGAACACTGAAGCTTTCTTT.

This clonotype appeared many times. This chain uses TRBV7-8 with TRBJ2-1; D not certain. This CDR3 has 14 residues. The V end was cut by 2 bases, the J end by 3 bases, with 8 bases between. The V gene's germline CDR1 is SGHVS and CDR2 FQNEAQ. The CDR3 DNA is TGTGCCAGCAGCTTAACGGATTTCTACAATGAGCAGTTCTTC. Its translation is CASSLTDFYNEQFF. The full variable domain, in which reference TRBV7-8 and TRBJ2-1 provide the parts outside the CDR3, is GAGVSQSPRYKVAKRGQDVALRCDPISGHVSLFWYQQALGQGPEFLTYFQNEAQLDKSGLPSDRFFAERPEGSVSTLKIQRTQQEDSAVYLCASSLTDFYNEQFFGPGTRLTVL.

J is TRBJ2-1 and V is TRBV19, with 10 bases fitting TRBD1. The CDR3 consists of 14 residues. CDR1 LNHDA and CDR2 SQIVND come from the germline V gene (reference sequence). J gave up 4 bases and V 7 bases, and 4 bases lay outside the gene matches. The CDR3 DNA reads TGTGCCAGTAAGCCGGGACAGGGGTACAATGAGCAGTTCTTC. Protein sequence: CASKPGQGYNEQFF.

CDR3 in amino acids: CASSLETGPHEQYV. DNA for the CDR3: TGTGCTAGCAGCTTAGAGACGGGGCCCCACGAGCAGTACGTC. The J gene is TRBJ2-7, the V gene TRBV7-7, with D perhaps being TRBD1 or TRBD2 (5 bases each). Looked up from germline, CDR1 is SSHAT and CDR2 is FNYEAQ (reference sequence). The CDR3 extends over 14 amino acids.

This clonotype was picked up many times. The chain carries TRBV14 and TRBJ2-3; D is undetermined. V lost 4 bases to trimming and J lost 4 bases, with 9 bases between them. Germline CDR1 SGHDN, CDR2 FVKESK. The CDR3 is 13 residues long. CDR3 in DNA: TGTGCCAGCAGCCTTGGTTTGGCAGATACGCAGTATTTT. Translated: CASSLGLADTQYF. Variable domain in full (rest from reference TRBV14 and TRBJ2-3): EAGVTQFPSHSVIEKGQTVTLRCDPISGHDNLYWYRRVMGKEIKFLLHFVKESKQDESGMPNNRFLAERTGGTYSTLKVQPAELEDSGVYFCASSLGLADTQYFGPGTRLTVL.

This clonotype was observed a few times. The rearrangement joins TRBV7-9 to TRBJ2-5; D is unclear. The germline gives CDR1 SEHNR, CDR2 FQNEAQ (reference sequence). V lost 8 bases, J lost 5 bases, and 18 bases lay in between. This CDR3 is 14 amino acids long. The CDR3 DNA follows: TGTGCCAGCTTTTACGGGCCCCCCGCGGAGACCCAGTACTTC. Protein sequence: CASFYGPPAETQYF. Supplemented by reference TRBV7-9 and TRBJ2-5, the full variable domain reads DTGVSQNPRHKITKRGQNVTFRCDPISEHNRLYWYRQTLGQGPEFLTYFQNEAQLEKSRLLSDRFSAERPKGSFSTLEIQRTEQGDSAMYLCASFYGPPAETQYFGPGTRLLVL.

This clonotype was observed a handful of times. The chain combines TRBV7-6 with TRBJ1-2; the D gene is possibly TRBD1 (5 bases). The CDR3 consists of 14 residues. Germline V gene sequence: CDR1 SGHVS, CDR2 FNYEAQ. Trimming left V 1 base short and J 4 bases short, with 10 bases between. Here the CDR3 reads CASSLEGQIYGYTF. The CDR3 bases are TGTGCCAGCAGCTTAGAGGGGCAGATCTATGGCTACACCTTC. Together with reference TRBV7-6 and TRBJ1-2, the CDR3 gives the full variable domain: GAGVSQSPRYKVTKRGQDVALRCDPISGHVSLYWYRQALGQGPEFLTYFNYEAQQDKSGLPNDRFSAERPEGSISTLTIQRTEQRDSAMYRCASSLEGQIYGYTFGSGTRLTVV.

The chain has TRBV7-9 and TRBJ2-3, with D tentatively TRBD1 (6 bases). The V end lost 5 bases, the J end lost 0 bases, and 12 bases lay between the germline ends. The CDR3 sequence is 15 residues long. CDR1 and CDR2 from the germline V gene are SEHNR and FQNEAQ (reference sequence). CDR3 bases: TGTGCCAGCAGCATCCGGGACACTAGCACAGATACGCAGTATTTT. It encodes CASSIRDTSTDTQYF. Using reference TRBV7-9 and TRBJ2-3 for the parts outside the CDR3, the full variable domain is DTGVSQNPRHKITKRGQNVTFRCDPISEHNRLYWYRQTLGQGPEFLTYFQNEAQLEKSRLLSDRFSAERPKGSFSTLEIQRTEQGDSAMYLCASSIRDTSTDTQYFGPGTRLTVL.

Note on this clonotype: One junction end disagrees with the germline gene, perhaps due to a read error. The gene calls are TRBV7-4 and TRBJ2-1, with 10 bases lining up with TRBD1. Per the germline V gene, CDR1 is SGHVT and CDR2 is SQSDAQ. The length of the CDR3 is 19 residues. The CDR3: CAGSSPGQGSTGSYNEQFF. For the CDR3, the DNA is TGTGCCGGCAGCTCTCCGGGACAGGGGTCCACCGGCTCCTACAATGAGCAGTTCTTC.

The chain uses TRBV29-1 and TRBJ2-1; 10 bases are a match to TRBD2. The CDR3 is made up of 14 amino acids. Trimming cost V 3 bases and J 2 bases; bases outside gene matches: 1. Germline V gives CDR1 SQVTM, CDR2 ANQGSEA. The CDR3 is CSVDSGGAYNEQFF. CDR3 DNA: TGCAGCGTTGACAGCGGGGGGGCCTACAATGAGCAGTTCTTC.

The J gene is TRBJ2-5, the V gene TRBV20-1; 8 positions match TRBD1. Trimming took 0 bases from V and 9 from J; bases not matched to a gene: 21. This CDR3 comprises 18 residues. Germline V gives CDR1 DFQATT, CDR2 SNEGSKA (reference sequence). The CDR3 spells CSARDSQRSGGANRAQYF. DNA for the CDR3: TGCAGTGCTAGAGACTCCCAGCGCTCAGGGGGCGCGAATAGGGCCCAGTACTTC.

The chain uses TRBV7-9 and TRBJ1-1; 12 bases are a match to TRBD1. CDR1 is SEHNR, CDR2 FQNEAQ, per germline (reference sequence). The CDR3 has 17 residues. V shed 5 bases, J shed 3 bases, and the junction held 10 bases outside the gene matches. The CDR3, as DNA: TGTGCCAGCAGCGAAACCGGGACAGGGGGCGCGGACACTGAAGCTTTCTTT. Its protein is CASSETGTGGADTEAFF.

This clonotype appeared a few times. The rearrangement links TRBV7-8 to TRBJ2-3, with TRBD2 matching over 7 bases. The V gene end was trimmed by 5 bases and the J gene end by 4 bases; junction bases not matched to a gene: 6. The CDR3 sequence is 14 residues long. Germline CDR1 and CDR2: SGHVS and FQNEAQ. CDR3 coding DNA: TGTGCCAGCAGCCCCGAGGGGAGGGCAGATACGCAGTATTTT. Translated: CASSPEGRADTQYF.

This clonotype has ten or more counts. V usage is TRBV7-8 and J usage is TRBJ1-5, with a weak D call TRBD1 (6 bases). Trimming pared 3 bases from V and 4 bases from J, leaving 10 bases between. Germline V lookup: CDR1 SGHVS, CDR2 FQNEAQ. The CDR3 consists of 14 residues. The chain's CDR3 is CASSLDSPNQPQHF. CDR3 coding DNA: TGTGCCAGCAGCTTGGACAGCCCTAATCAGCCCCAGCATTTT.

The chain uses TRBV7-9 and TRBJ2-1, with D tentatively TRBD2 (7 bases). Germline V gene lookup returns CDR1 SEHNR and CDR2 FQNEAQ (reference sequence). There are 19 residues in the CDR3. Trimming left V 4 bases short and J 8 bases short, with 30 bases between. As DNA, the CDR3 is TGTGCCAGCAGCTCATTAGGGGGGTGGGAGGGGCTGATAGGCGATGAGCAGTTCTTC. It translates to CASSSLGGWEGLIGDEQFF.

This clonotype showed up just a few times. V gene TRBV27 combines with J gene TRBJ2-1; 7 bases match TRBD2. J gave up 3 bases and V 2 bases, and 16 bases lay outside the gene matches. The CDR3 spans 19 residues. The germline V gene encodes CDR1 MNHEY and CDR2 SMNVEV (reference sequence). The CDR3 DNA reads as TGTGCCAGCAGTTTAGGGGGGGTCGGGGTAGGGAGTATCTACAATGAGCAGTTCTTC. Its protein product is CASSLGGVGVGSIYNEQFF.

The chain is built from TRBV6-1 and TRBJ2-7, with D perhaps matching TRBD1 (5 bases). Between the trimmed V and J ends, which lost 5 bases and 4 bases, there was a span of 18 bases. CDR1 and CDR2 from the germline V gene are MNHNS and SASEGT. CDR3 length: 15 residues. In nucleotides, the CDR3 is TGTGCCAGCAGTCCAGGACACCCCCAACGGTACGAGCAGTACGTC. This gives the protein CASSPGHPQRYEQYV.

This chain links TRBV10-3 with TRBJ1-1; 9 nucleotides align to TRBD1. The junction had 4 bases not matched to a gene; V was cut back by 6 bases and J by 5 bases. Germline V gene sequence: CDR1 ENHRY, CDR2 SYGVKD. The CDR3 loop spans 13 amino acids. The CDR3 here is CAIRDRGRTEAFF. Here the CDR3 DNA reads TGTGCCATCAGGGACAGGGGTAGGACTGAAGCTTTCTTT.

The chain uses TRBV5-4 and TRBJ2-3, with D perhaps matching TRBD1 (6 bases). The CDR3 covers 15 residues. CDR1 SGHNT and CDR2 YYREEE come from the germline V gene (reference sequence). V lost 0 bases and J 5 bases, leaving 13 bases between the germline ends. This CDR3 is CASSLDRESVDTQYF. Here the CDR3 DNA reads TGTGCCAGCAGCTTGGACAGGGAATCGGTAGATACGCAGTATTTT. The full variable domain, rest sourced from reference TRBV5-4 and TRBJ2-3, is ETGVTQSPTHLIKTRGQQVTLRCSSQSGHNTVSWYQQALGQGPQFIFQYYREEENGRGNFPPRFSGLQFPNYSSELNVNALELDDSALYLCASSLDRESVDTQYFGPGTRLTVL.

The chain links TRBV6-2 or TRBV6-3 to TRBJ1-1; D may be TRBD1 (5 bases). V lost 5 bases, J lost 1 base, and 11 bases lay in between. This CDR3 is built from 14 residues. Germline values: CDR1 MNHEY, CDR2 SVGEGT. The CDR3 nucleotides read TGTGCCAGCAGTGAAGACAGATGGAACACTGAAGCTTTCTTT. Translating it yields CASSEDRWNTEAFF.

This clonotype was counted between two and nine times. The chain links TRBV20-1 to TRBJ2-1, with 10 nucleotides matching TRBD1. This CDR3 comprises 12 residues. The J segment lost 9 bases and the V segment lost 5 bases, leaving 4 bases of the junction unmatched. The germline gives CDR1 DFQATT, CDR2 SNEGSKA (reference sequence). DNA for the CDR3: TGCAGTGCTGACAGGGGGCAGGTTGAGCAGTTCTTC. It translates to CSADRGQVEQFF.

V usage is TRBV5-1 and J usage is TRBJ1-1; 7 bases agree with TRBD1. Unmatched junction bases numbered 9, after V lost 4 bases and J lost 3 bases. CDR1 is SGHRS, CDR2 YFSETQ, per germline. This CDR3 region has 15 residues. The CDR3 sequence is CASSRGGQRYTEAFF. In DNA, the CDR3 is TGCGCCAGCAGCCGGGGGGGACAGCGTTACACTGAAGCTTTCTTT.

V is TRBV5-5 and J is TRBJ2-7, with 11 bases that match TRBD2. The length of the CDR3 is 15 residues. From germline, CDR1 is SGHKS and CDR2 YYEKEE (reference sequence). After removal of 4 bases from V and 2 bases from J, the junction contained 5 bases not matched to a gene. CDR3 amino acids: CASSQGLAATYEQYV. The CDR3 nucleotides are TGTGCCAGCAGCCAGGGACTAGCGGCTACCTACGAGCAGTACGTC.

This clonotype was counted at least ten times. The V and J genes are TRBV7-8 and TRBJ2-7; a possible D gene is TRBD1 (7 bases). The germline V gene has CDR1 SGHVS and CDR2 FQNEAQ. V lost 4 bases, J lost 4 bases, and 17 bases lay in between. The CDR3 is 15 residues long. CDR3 sequence (DNA): TGTGCCAGCAGCTATCCGGAGGGGGCGCGGTACGAGCAGTACTTC. Protein: CASSYPEGARYEQYF. Supplemented by reference TRBV7-8 and TRBJ2-7, the full variable domain reads GAGVSQSPRYKVAKRGQDVALRCDPISGHVSLFWYQQALGQGPEFLTYFQNEAQLDKSGLPSDRFFAERPEGSVSTLKIQRTQQEDSAVYLCASSYPEGARYEQYFGPGTRLTVT.

This clonotype was counted many times. The V gene is TRBV7-2, the J gene TRBJ1-1, with D uncertain. Germline-derived CDR1 and CDR2 are SGHTA and FQGNSA. This CDR3 has 14 residues. V was pared by 3 bases and J by 0 bases, with 8 bases between. The CDR3 DNA is TGTGCCAGCAGCTTTCGAGCTCTGAACACTGAAGCTTTCTTT. Encoded protein: CASSFRALNTEAFF.

J is TRBJ2-3 and V is TRBV7-6; a possible D gene is TRBD1 (5 bases). CDR1 SGHVS and CDR2 FNYEAQ come from the germline V gene. The CDR3 runs to 19 residues. V gave up 3 bases and J gave up 0 bases, with 22 bases separating them. CDR3 loop: CASSFRASSVVLSTDTQYF. The CDR3, as DNA: TGTGCCAGCAGCTTCAGGGCCTCCAGCGTCGTGCTTAGCACAGATACGCAGTATTTT.

This clonotype was detected only a few times. This rearrangement joins TRBV7-8 to TRBJ1-1, with D uncertain. CDR3 length: 13 residues. V lost 1 base and J 6 bases, leaving 9 bases between the germline ends. Per the germline V gene, CDR1 is SGHVS and CDR2 is FQNEAQ. Here the CDR3 reads CASSLDPLPEAFF. The CDR3 DNA reads TGTGCCAGCAGCTTAGATCCATTGCCTGAAGCTTTCTTT.